One T cell receptor (beta chain) is described in this entry. Its antigen is as yet unknown. The data stem from a study of T cell repertoires in cytomegalovirus infection. Study summary: The study used recently identified HLA-C-restricted and well-studied HLA-B-restricted CMV epitopes.

Findings and limits, study-wide: Accumulated public TCR beta family frequency recognized individuals carrying CMV together with the relevant HLA.

TCRdb passed the reads through MiXCR, listing each CDR3 protein once. The sample lists 60,000 to 75,000 distinct CDR3 sequences, around 30% seen once, with 50% to 70% in the top ten. CDR1 is DFQATT and CDR2 is SNEGSKA in the germline V gene (reference sequence). V was clipped by 5 bases and J by 0 bases, with 11 bases between them. This CDR3 has 14 residues. This chain links TRBV20-1 with TRBJ1-5; D remains ambiguous. This specimen was CD8+ T cells from cultured PBMCs, taken from culture after CMV antigen stimulation. The sequence derives from a human donor in good health (CMV status not recorded). Some clones in this sample may be carry-over from other donors' samples. CDR3 DNA: TGCAGTGCTCACGACACCACTAGCAATCAGCCCCAGCATTTT. Its protein product is CSAHDTTSNQPQHF.